This T cell receptor beta chain was recorded in a study of CD8 T cells in ankylosing spondylitis. General study results and limits: Within peripheral blood, clones linked to disease were CD8+ and relatively rare.

TCRdb processed the 5' RACE reads anew with MiXCR; each CDR3 protein has one entry. In the table there are some 240,000 distinct CDR3 sequences, roughly 18% of which are singletons. The CDR3 has 14 amino acids. Trimming cost V 5 bases and J 6 bases; bases outside gene matches: 8. Germline V gives CDR1 MNHEY, CDR2 SMNVEV (reference sequence). This clonotype was observed a few times. Its antigen is not known. Material for sequencing was blood, either unsorted or a sorted T cell fraction (not recorded which). The gene calls are TRBV27 and TRBJ2-7; 9 positions agree with TRBD2. The sequence derives from a male donor with ankylosing spondylitis or in good health (not recorded which). CDR3 residues: CASSTGLATLEQYF. For the CDR3, the DNA is TGTGCCAGCAGTACGGGACTAGCTACCCTCGAGCAGTACTTC.